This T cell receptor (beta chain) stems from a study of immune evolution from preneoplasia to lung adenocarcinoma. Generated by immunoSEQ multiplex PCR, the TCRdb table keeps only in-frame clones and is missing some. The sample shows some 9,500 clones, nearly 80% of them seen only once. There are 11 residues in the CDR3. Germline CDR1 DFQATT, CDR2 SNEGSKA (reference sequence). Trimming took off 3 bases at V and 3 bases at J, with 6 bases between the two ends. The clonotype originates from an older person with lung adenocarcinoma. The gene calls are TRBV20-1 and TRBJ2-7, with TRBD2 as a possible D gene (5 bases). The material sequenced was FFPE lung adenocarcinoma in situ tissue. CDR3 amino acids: CSASGSYEQYF. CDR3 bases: TGCAGTGCTAGTGGGAGCTACGAGCAGTACTTC.